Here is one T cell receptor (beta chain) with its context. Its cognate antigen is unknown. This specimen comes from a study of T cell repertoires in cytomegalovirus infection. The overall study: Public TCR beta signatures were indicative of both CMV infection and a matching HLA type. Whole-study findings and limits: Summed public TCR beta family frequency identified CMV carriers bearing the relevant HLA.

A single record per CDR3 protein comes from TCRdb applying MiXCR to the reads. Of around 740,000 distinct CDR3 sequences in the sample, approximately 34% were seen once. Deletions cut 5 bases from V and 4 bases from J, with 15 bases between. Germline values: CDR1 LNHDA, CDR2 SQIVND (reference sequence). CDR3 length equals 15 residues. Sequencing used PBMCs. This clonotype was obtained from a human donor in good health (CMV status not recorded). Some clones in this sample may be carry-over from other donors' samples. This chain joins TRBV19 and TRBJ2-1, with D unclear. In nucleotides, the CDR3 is TGTGCCAGTAGTCCCGCCGGGTCGGCATACAATGAGCAGTTCTTC. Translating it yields CASSPAGSAYNEQFF.